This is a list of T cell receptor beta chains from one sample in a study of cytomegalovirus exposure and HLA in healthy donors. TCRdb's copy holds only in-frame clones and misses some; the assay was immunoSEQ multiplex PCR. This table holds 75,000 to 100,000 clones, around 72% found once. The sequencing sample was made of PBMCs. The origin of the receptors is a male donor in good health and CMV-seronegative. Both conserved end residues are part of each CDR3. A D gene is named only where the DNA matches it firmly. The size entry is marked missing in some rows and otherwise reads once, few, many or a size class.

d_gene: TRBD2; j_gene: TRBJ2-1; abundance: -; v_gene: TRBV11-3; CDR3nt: TGTGCCAGCAGCTTATCGACTAGCGGGAGTATAAGTAAGCAGTTCTTC; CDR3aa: CASSLSTSGSISKQFF
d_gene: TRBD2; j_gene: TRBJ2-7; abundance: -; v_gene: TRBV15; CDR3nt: TGTGCCACCAGCAGAGGGGGGCTAGCGGGCGTTTACGAGCAGTACTTC; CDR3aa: CATSRGGLAGVYEQYF
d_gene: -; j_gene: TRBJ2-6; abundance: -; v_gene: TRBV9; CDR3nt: TGTGCCAGTAACCCCGGGGGGCCTGGGGCCAACGTCCTGACTTTC; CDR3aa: CASNPGGPGANVLTF
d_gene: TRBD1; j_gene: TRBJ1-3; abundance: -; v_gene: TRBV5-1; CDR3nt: TGCGCCAGCAGCTACTCACCGGGACAGACAGAAGGAAACACCATATATTTT; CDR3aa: CASSYSPGQTEGNTIYF
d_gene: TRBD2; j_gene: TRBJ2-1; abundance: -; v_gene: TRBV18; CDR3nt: TGTGCCAGCTCACCAGGACTAGCGAACGATGAGCAGTTCTTC; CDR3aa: CASSPGLANDEQFF
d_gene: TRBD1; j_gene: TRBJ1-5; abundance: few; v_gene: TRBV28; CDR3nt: TGTGCCAGCAGTCGGACAGGGGGCAATCAGCCCCAGCATTTT; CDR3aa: CASSRTGGNQPQHF
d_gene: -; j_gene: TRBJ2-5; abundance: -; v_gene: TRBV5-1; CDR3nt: TGCGCCAGCAGAACATCAGGGAAAGAGACCCAGTACTTC; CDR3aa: CASRTSGKETQYF
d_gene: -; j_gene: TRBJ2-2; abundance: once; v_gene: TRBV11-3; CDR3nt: TGTGCCAGCAGCTTAGGGACAGGGAGGGAACCCGGGGAGCTGTTTTTT; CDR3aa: CASSLGTGREPGELFF
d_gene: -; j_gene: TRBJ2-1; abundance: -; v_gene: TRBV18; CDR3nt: TGTGCCAGCTCACCAGCCAGGGCGGACAATGAGCAGTTCTTC; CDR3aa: CASSPARADNEQFF
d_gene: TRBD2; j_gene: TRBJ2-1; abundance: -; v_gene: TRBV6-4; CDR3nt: TGTGCCACCCGGACTAGCGGACACAATGAGCAGTTCTTC; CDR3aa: CATRTSGHNEQFF
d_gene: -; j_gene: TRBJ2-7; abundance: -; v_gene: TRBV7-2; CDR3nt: TGTGCCAGCAGCTTAGCGCCGGGAGTCTCCTACGAGCAGTACTTC; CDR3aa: CASSLAPGVSYEQYF
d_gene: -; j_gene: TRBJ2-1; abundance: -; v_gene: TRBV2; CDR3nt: TGTGCCAGCAGACAGCCCGATACCTACAATGAGCAGTTCTTC; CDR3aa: CASRQPDTYNEQFF
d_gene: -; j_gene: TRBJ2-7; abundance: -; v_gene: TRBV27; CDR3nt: TGTGCCAGCAGTGGGGGCTACTCCTACGAGCAGTACTTC; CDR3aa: CASSGGYSYEQYF
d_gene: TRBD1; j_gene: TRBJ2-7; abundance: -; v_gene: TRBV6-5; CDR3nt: TGTGCCAGCAGTTACGGGGGGGACAGGGGCTACGAGCAGTACTTC; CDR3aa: CASSYGGDRGYEQYF
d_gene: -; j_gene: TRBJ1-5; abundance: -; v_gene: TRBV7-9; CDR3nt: TGTGCCAGCAGCTTAATGGCGGGAAGCGGACAGCCCCAGCATTTT; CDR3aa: CASSLMAGSGQPQHF
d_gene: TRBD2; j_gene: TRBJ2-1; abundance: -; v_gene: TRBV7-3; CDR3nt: TGTGCCAGCAGCTCAACTAGGGCTAGCGGGAGCGATGAGCAGTTCTTC; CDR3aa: CASSSTRASGSDEQFF
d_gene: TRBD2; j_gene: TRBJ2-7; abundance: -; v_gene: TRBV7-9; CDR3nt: TGTGCCAGCAGCTCCCGGGGGGGCTACGAGCAGTACTTC; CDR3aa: CASSSRGGYEQYF
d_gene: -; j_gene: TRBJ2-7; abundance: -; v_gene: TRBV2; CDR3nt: TGTGCCAGCAGTGAATGGTCCCAAGGAGACGAGCAGTACTTC; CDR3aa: CASSEWSQGDEQYF
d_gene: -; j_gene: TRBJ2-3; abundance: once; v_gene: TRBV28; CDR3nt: TGTGCCACCCGCCGGACAGCCACAGATACGCAGTATTTT; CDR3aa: CATRRTATDTQYF
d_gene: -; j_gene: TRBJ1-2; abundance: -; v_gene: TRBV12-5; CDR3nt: TGTGCTAGTGGTCCCGCGGATAGCCCCCTTGGCTACACCTTC; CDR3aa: CASGPADSPLGYTF
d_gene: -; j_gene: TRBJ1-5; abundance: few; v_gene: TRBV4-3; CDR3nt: TGCGCCAGCAGCCAAGACCTTAGCAATCAGCCCCAGCATTTT; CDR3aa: CASSQDLSNQPQHF
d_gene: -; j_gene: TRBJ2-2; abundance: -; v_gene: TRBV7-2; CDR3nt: TGTGCCAGCAGCTTAGCGATGGGACGGGGGACCGGGGAGCTGTTTTTT; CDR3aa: CASSLAMGRGTGELFF
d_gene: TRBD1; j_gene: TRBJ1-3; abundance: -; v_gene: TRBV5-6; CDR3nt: TGTGCCAGCAGCTCCCTGGGACAGGGGTGGACTGGAAACACCATATATTTT; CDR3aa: CASSSLGQGWTGNTIYF
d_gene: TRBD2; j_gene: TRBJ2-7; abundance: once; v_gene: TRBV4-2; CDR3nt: TGTGCCAGCAGCCCCTTTGGGGGTAGCGGGAGTTTCTTTGAGCAGTACTTC; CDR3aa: CASSPFGGSGSFFEQYF
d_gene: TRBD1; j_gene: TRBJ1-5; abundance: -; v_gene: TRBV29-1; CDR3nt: TGCAGCGTTCTACCACCGGGACAGATCGGGTCGGGGAATCAGCCCCAGCATTTT; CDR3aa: CSVLPPGQIGSGNQPQHF
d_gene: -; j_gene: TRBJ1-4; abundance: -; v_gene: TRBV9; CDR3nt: TGTGCCAGCAGCGCTGGTTACGGAGGGAGGGCTGAAAAACTGTTTTTT; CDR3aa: CASSAGYGGRAEKLFF
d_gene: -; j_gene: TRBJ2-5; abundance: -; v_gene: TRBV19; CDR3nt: TGTGCCAGTAGTATTCAGGGGCTGGAGACCCAGTACTTC; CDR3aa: CASSIQGLETQYF
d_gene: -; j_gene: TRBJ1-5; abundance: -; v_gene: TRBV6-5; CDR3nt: TGTGCCAGCAGGGGACGAGGGGCCCGGGGGGAAGCCCAGCATTTT; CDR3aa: CASRGRGARGEAQHF
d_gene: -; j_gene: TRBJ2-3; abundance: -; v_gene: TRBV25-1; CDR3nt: TGTGCCAGCAGTGTGGCTGCCGTAATGGATACGCAGTATTTT; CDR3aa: CASSVAAVMDTQYF
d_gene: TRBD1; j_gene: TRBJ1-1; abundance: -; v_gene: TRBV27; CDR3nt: TGTGCCAGCAGTCCCGGACAGGGGGCCCGAACTGAAGCTTTCTTT; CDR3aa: CASSPGQGARTEAFF
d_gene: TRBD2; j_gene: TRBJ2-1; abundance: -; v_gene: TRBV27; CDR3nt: TGTGCCAGCAGTGCTAGGGGGCGGGAGGGCTACAATGAGCAGTTCTTC; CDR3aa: CASSARGREGYNEQFF
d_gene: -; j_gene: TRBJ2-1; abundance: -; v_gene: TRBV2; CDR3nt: TGTGCCAGCAGTGGTGAGCTCTACAATGAGCAGTTCTTC; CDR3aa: CASSGELYNEQFF
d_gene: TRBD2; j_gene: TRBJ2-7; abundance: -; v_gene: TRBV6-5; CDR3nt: TGTGCCAGCAGTTACGCGACTAGCGAGACCTCCTACGAGCAGTACTTC; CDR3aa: CASSYATSETSYEQYF
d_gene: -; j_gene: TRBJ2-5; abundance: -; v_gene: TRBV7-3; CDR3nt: TGTGCCAGCTCGGACAGCAACATCCAAGAGACCCAGTACTTC; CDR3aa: CASSDSNIQETQYF
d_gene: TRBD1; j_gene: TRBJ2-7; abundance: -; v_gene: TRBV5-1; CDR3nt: TGCGCCAGCAGCCAAGGAGGACAGGGTAGCTCCTACGAGCAGTACTTC; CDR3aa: CASSQGGQGSSYEQYF
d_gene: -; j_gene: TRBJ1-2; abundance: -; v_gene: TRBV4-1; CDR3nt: TGCGCCAGCAGCCAAGGCCCCCAAGGAATTGGGGGGTTGTCCTACACCTTC; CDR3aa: CASSQGPQGIGGLSYTF
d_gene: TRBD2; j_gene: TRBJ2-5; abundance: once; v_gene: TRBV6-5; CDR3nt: TGTGCCAGCAAGGGAGGGAGTGGAGAGACCCAGTACTTC; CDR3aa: CASKGGSGETQYF
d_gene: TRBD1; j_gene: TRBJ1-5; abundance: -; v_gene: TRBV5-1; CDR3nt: TGCGCCAGCAGCGACGGGACAGGGGGTTATCAGCCCCAGCATTTT; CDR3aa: CASSDGTGGYQPQHF
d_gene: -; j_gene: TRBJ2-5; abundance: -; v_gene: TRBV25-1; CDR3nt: TGTGCCAGCAGTGAGTTGGGGGGATTAGGGGAGACCCAGTACTTC; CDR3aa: CASSELGGLGETQYF
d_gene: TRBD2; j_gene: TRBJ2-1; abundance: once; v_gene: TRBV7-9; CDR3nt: TGTGCCAGCAGCTTGGGTAGCGGGAGATCCAATGAGCAGTTCTTC; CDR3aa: CASSLGSGRSNEQFF
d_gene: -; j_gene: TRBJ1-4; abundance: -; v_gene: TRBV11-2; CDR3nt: TGTGCCAGCAGCTACTTTAATGAAAAACTGTTTTTT; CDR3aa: CASSYFNEKLFF
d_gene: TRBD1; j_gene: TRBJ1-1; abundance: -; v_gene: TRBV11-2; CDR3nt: TGTGCCAGCAGCTCACAGGGGAGGACTGAAGCTTTCTTT; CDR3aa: CASSSQGRTEAFF
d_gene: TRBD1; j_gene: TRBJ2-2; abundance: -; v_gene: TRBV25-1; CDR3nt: TGTGCCAGCAGTGATGCAGGGACAGGGGACACCGGGGAGCTGTTTTTT; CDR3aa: CASSDAGTGDTGELFF
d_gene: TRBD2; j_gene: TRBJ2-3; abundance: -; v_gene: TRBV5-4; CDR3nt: TGTGCCAGCAGCTCCCGGGCGGGAGTTATGACAGATACGCAGTATTTT; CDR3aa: CASSSRAGVMTDTQYF
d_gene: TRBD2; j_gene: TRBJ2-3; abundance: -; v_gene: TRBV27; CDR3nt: TGTGCCAGCAGTTTATGGTCTAGCGGGAGTAGAGATACGCAGTATTTT; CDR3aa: CASSLWSSGSRDTQYF
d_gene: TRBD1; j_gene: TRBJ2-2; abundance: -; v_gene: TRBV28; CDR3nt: TGTGCCAGCAGTGTATGGACAGGGAACACCGGGGAGCTGTTTTTT; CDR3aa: CASSVWTGNTGELFF
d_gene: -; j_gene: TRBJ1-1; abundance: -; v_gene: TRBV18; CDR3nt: TGTGCCAGCTCACCCTCGGACAGAATTAACACTGAAGCTTTCTTT; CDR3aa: CASSPSDRINTEAFF
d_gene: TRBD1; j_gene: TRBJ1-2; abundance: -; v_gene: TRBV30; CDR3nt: TGTGCCTGGAGATTGACAGGGGTCATTTATGGCTACACCTTC; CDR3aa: CAWRLTGVIYGYTF
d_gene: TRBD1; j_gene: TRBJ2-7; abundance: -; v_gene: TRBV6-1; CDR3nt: TGTGCCAGCAGTGTGTTGAATGAGGGGGCGGGCGAGCAGTACTTC; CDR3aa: CASSVLNEGAGEQYF
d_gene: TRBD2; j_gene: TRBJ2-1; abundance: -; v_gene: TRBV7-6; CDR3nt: TGTGCCAGCAGCTCTCGTCGGGGTAGCGGGAGGTACAATGAGCAGTTCTTC; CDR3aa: CASSSRRGSGRYNEQFF
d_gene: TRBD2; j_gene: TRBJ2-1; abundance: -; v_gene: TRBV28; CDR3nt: TGTGCCAGCAGTTCAGGGACTAGCAATGAGCAGTTCTTC; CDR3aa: CASSSGTSNEQFF
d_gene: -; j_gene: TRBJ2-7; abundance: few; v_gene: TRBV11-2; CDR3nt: TGTGCCAGCAGCTTAGAGGCGGGCGAGCAGTACTTC; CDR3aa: CASSLEAGEQYF
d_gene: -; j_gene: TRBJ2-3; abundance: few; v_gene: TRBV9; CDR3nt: TGTGCCAGCAGCGTAGCTGGTCTAGCTGGCACAGATACGCAGTATTTT; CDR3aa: CASSVAGLAGTDTQYF
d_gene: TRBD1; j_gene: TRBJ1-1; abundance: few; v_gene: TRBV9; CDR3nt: TGTGCCAGCAGCTTCTCGACAGGGGGTACTGAAGCTTTCTTT; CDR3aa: CASSFSTGGTEAFF
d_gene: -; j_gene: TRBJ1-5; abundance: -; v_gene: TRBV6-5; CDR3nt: TGTGCCAGCAGTTACACCCAGGGTTATCAGCCCCAGCATTTT; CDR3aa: CASSYTQGYQPQHF
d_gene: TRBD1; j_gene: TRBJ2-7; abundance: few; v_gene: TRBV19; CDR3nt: TGTGCCAGTAGTACTTACGGGACAGGGGCTAACGAGCAGTACTTC; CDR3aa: CASSTYGTGANEQYF
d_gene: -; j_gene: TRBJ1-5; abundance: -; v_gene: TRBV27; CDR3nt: TGTGCCAGCAGTTTATTTGGCCAGGGCAATCAGCCCCAGCATTTT; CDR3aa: CASSLFGQGNQPQHF
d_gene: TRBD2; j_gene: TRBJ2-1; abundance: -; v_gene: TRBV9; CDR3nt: TGTGCCAGCAGCGCCCAGGAGCGGGAAATCTACAATGAGCAGTTCTTC; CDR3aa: CASSAQEREIYNEQFF
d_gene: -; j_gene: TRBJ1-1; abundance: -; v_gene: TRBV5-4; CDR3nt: TGTGCCAGCAGCTTTACAACGAACACTGAAGCTTTCTTT; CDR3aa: CASSFTTNTEAFF